This T cell receptor (beta chain) was identified in a study of T cell repertoires in cytomegalovirus infection. The overall study: The study used recently identified HLA-C-restricted and well-studied HLA-B-restricted CMV epitopes. Public TCR beta signatures marked donors with CMV infection and the matching HLA.

CDR1 and CDR2 (germline): MGHRA, YSYEKL. CDR3 size: 16 residues. V lost 2 bases to trimming and J lost 0 bases, with 12 bases between them. TCRdb re-called the reads through MiXCR, storing one row per CDR3 protein. The sample has approximately 910,000 distinct CDR3 sequences; roughly 30% are singletons. Worth noting for this clonotype: Its antigen is undetermined.

Study findings and constraints: CMV carriers having the relevant HLA were flagged by cumulative public TCR beta family frequency. What dominated the ex vivo response were HLA-C-restricted CMV-specific TCR beta clonotypes.

Specimen: cultured CD8+ T cells from PBMCs, collected from culture after CMV antigen stimulation. V gene TRBV4-1 combines with J gene TRBJ2-3, with D possibly called TRBD1 or TRBD2 (5 bases each). The receptor comes from a human donor in good health (CMV status not recorded). Some clones in this sample may be carry-over from other donors' samples. The CDR3 DNA reads TGCGCCAGCAGCCAAAAGGGGAGCTCTAGCACAGATACGCAGTATTTT. It encodes CASSQKGSSSTDTQYF.